This T cell receptor (beta chain) was sequenced in a study of shared clonotypes between healthy human individuals. The study's findings and limits: It was the non-shared clonotypes that had lower generation probabilities than clonotypes shared by all four donors.

There are 11 residues in the CDR3. The ends were cut back, 8 bases at V and 7 bases at J, with 11 bases in the middle. Germline loops: CDR1 MDHEN, CDR2 SYDVKM. Notes on this clone: As yet, its antigen is unknown.

Sorted subsets were amplified in replicate PCRs using around 200 ng DNA, 25,000 to 30,000 T cell genomes. Using immunoSEQ multiplex PCR, the repertoire was profiled, and TCRdb retains in-frame clones only, with some absent. The sample contains hundreds of thousands of clones, approximately 79% of which appear only once. Source material: memory CD4+ T cells sorted from blood. The sample's subset: CD45RA-negative fraction. V and J are TRBV28 and TRBJ1-1; D call uncertain. This sequence was found in a woman aged 25 to 45 in good health. The CDR3 here is CASFKEDEAFF. The CDR3 coding sequence is TGTGCCAGCTTCAAGGAGGATGAAGCTTTCTTT.